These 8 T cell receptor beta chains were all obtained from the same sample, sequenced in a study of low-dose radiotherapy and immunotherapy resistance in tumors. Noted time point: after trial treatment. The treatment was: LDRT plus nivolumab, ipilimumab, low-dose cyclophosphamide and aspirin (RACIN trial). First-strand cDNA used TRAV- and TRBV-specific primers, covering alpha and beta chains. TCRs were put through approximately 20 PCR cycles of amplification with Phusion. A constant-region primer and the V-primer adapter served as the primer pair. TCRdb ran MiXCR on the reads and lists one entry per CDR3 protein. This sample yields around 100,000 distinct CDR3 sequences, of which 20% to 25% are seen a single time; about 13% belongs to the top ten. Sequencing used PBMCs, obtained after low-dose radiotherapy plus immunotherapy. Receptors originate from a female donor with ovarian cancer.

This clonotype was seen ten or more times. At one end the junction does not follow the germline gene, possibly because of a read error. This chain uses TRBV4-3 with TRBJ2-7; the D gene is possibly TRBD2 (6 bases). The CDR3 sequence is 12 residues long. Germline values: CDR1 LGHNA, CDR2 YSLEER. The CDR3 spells CASSRAPGLPVF. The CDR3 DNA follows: TGCGCCAGCAGCCGAGCGCCGGGACTGCCAGTCTTC.

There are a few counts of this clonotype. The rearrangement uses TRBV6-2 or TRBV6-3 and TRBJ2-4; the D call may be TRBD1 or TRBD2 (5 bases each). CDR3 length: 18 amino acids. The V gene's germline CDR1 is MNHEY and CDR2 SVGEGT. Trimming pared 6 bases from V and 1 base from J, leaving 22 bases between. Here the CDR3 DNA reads TGTGCCAGCAGCCAGGACTTCAAGGGGAATGGGGCCAAAAACATTCAGTACTTC. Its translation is CASSQDFKGNGAKNIQYF.

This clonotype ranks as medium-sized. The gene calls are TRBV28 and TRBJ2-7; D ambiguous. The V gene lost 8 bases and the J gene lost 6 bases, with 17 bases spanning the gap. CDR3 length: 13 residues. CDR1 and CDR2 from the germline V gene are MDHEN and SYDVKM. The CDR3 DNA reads TGTGCCAGCCAGTTTGCGGCGGCGCTCGAGCAGTACTTC. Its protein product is CASQFAAALEQYF. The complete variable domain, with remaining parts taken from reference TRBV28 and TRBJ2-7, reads DVKVTQSSRYLVKRTGEKVFLECVQDMDHENMFWYRQDPGLGLRLIYFSYDVKMKEKGDIPEGYSVSREKKERFSLILESASTNQTSMYLCASQFAAALEQYFGPGTRLTVT.

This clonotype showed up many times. This CDR3 reads CSARDRGFNEQYF. Here the CDR3 DNA reads TGCAGTGCTAGAGATAGGGGGTTCAACGAGCAGTACTTC. This sequence joins TRBV20-1 and TRBJ2-7, with a weak D call TRBD1 (6 bases). The CDR3 extends over 13 amino acids. The V and J ends lost 0 bases and 5 bases respectively, with 11 bases between them. The germline gives CDR1 DFQATT, CDR2 SNEGSKA (reference sequence).

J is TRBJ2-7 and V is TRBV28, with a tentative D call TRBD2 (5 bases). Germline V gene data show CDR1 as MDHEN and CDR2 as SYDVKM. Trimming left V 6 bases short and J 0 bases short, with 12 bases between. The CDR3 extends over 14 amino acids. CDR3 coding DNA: TGTGCCAGCAGCCGACCGGGGAGCTCCTACGAGCAGTACTTC. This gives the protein CASSRPGSSYEQYF.

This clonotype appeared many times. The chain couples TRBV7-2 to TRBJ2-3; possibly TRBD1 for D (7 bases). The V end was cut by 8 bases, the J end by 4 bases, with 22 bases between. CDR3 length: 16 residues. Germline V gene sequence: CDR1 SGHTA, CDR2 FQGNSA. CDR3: CASGRAGGRGADTQYF. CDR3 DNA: TGTGCCAGCGGCCGTGCCGGTGGCAGGGGGGCAGATACGCAGTATTTT. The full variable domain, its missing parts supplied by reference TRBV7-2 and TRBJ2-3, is GAGVSQSPSNKVTEKGKDVELRCDPISGHTALYWYRQSLGQGLEFLIYFQGNSAPDKSGLPSDRFSAERTGGSVSTLTIQRTQQEDSAVYLCASGRAGGRGADTQYFGPGTRLTVL.

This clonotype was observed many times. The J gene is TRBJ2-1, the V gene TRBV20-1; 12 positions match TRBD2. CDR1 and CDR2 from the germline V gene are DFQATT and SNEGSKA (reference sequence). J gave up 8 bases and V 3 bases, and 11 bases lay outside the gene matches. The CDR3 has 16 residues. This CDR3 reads CSASLLASGGADEQFF. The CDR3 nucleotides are TGCAGTGCTAGTTTATTGGCTAGCGGGGGGGCCGATGAGCAGTTCTTC.

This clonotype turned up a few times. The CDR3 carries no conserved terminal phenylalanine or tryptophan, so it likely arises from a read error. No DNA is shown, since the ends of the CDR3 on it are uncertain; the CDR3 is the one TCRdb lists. CDR3 residues: CASSLLGILLGTRT. This chain links TRBV28 with TRBJ2-7; the table's D call TRBD2 went unverified against the DNA. CDR1 is MDHEN, CDR2 SYDVKM, per germline. The CDR3 is 14 amino acids long, termini counted.